Listed here are 14 T cell receptor beta chains from one sample, sequenced in a study of CD8+CD57+ T cells in acquired aplastic anemia. For sequencing, patients were chosen who had shown expansion of CD8+CD57+ cells by flow cytometry. TCR beta VDJ and CDR3 profiles were obtained from a genomic DNA template. In TCRdb, the reads were re-called with MiXCR into one record per CDR3 protein. The sample comprises under 150,000 distinct CDR3 sequences, over 30% of which are singletons, and under 3% rests with the top ten. The sequencing sample was made of sorted CD4+, CD8+, or CD8+CD57+ T cells (not recorded which) from PBMCs. These receptors all stem from a human donor with aplastic anemia.

In this sample, this clonotype turned up a few times. The V call is TRBV18, the J call TRBJ2-7, with 8 nucleotides matching TRBD1. This CDR3 contains 16 residues. Germline V CDR1 and CDR2: KGHSH, LQKENI. V was clipped by 2 bases and J by 4 bases; unmatched bases: 10. CDR3 protein: CASSPKGQGRSYEQYV. CDR3 DNA sequence: TGTGCCAGCTCACCAAAAGGACAGGGAAGGAGTTACGAGCAGTACGTC.

The gene calls are TRBV30 and TRBJ1-1; 7 nucleotides match TRBD1. The CDR3 has 13 amino acids. Germline V gives CDR1 GTSNPN, CDR2 SVGIG (reference sequence). The trim removed 5 bases at V and 1 base at J, leaving 4 bases unmatched. CDR3 coding DNA: TGTGCCTGGCGGGGACAGAGGAACACTGAAGCTTTCTTT. It translates to CAWRGQRNTEAFF. The full variable domain, in which reference TRBV30 and TRBJ1-1 provide the parts outside the CDR3, is SQTIHQWPATLVQPVGSPLSLECTVEGTSNPNLYWYRQAAGRGLQLLFYSVGIGQISSEVPQNLSASRPQDRQFILSSKKLLLSDSGFYLCAWRGQRNTEAFFGQGTRLTVV.

Concerning this clonotype itself: A much bigger clone sits one base away, suggesting this may be a read error. The chain is built from TRBV6-5 and TRBJ2-7, with a weak D call TRBD2 (6 bases). The CDR3 totals 14 residues. Germline V CDR1 and CDR2: MNHEY, SVGAGI. CDR3 protein: CAGSYSNGGDEQYF. Written as DNA, the CDR3 is TGTGCCGGCAGTTACTCGAATGGAGGGGACGAGCAGTACTTC.

This clonotype was seen ten or more times. The chain carries TRBV6-5 and TRBJ1-2, with D perhaps matching TRBD1 (5 bases). V was cut by 4 bases and J by 5 bases, with 17 bases left in between. The CDR3 has 15 amino acids. Germline V gene sequence: CDR1 MNHEY, CDR2 SVGAGI. DNA of the CDR3: TGTGCCAGCAGTTTACGACAGCCGCACCCTTATGGCTACACCTTC. It translates to CASSLRQPHPYGYTF.

This clonotype was seen ten or more times. This chain links TRBV4-3 with TRBJ1-2; D is possibly TRBD1 (6 bases). The CDR3 is 15 residues long. Trimming stripped 4 bases from V and 4 bases from J, with 16 bases between. Germline values: CDR1 LGHNA, CDR2 YSLEER. Written as DNA, the CDR3 is TGCGCCAGCAGCCGACCATTAGGACAGTCCTATGGCTACACCTTC. Translated: CASSRPLGQSYGYTF.

This clonotype was observed many times. The chain couples TRBV28 to TRBJ1-1; possibly TRBD1 for D (6 bases). The CDR3 spans 16 residues. V was pared by 7 bases and J by 4 bases, with 22 bases between. The germline CDR1 and CDR2 sequences are MDHEN and SYDVKM. This CDR3 is CASTPLDRSRATEAFF. The CDR3 DNA sequence: TGTGCCAGCACCCCACTTGACAGGAGTCGCGCCACTGAAGCTTTCTTT.

This clonotype was detected many times. The V gene is TRBV12-3 or TRBV12-4, the J gene TRBJ1-1; D is ambiguous. V shed 3 bases and J shed 3 bases, with 8 bases lying between them. This CDR3 has 13 residues. As DNA, the CDR3 is TGTGCCAGCAGTTTGAAACTGTACACTGAAGCTTTCTTT. Its protein product is CASSLKLYTEAFF.

The chain is built from TRBV9 and TRBJ1-2; a weak D match, TRBD1 (5 bases). The germline gives CDR1 SGDLS, CDR2 YYNGEE. V lost 4 bases and J lost 7, with 14 bases in between. The CDR3 has 13 amino acids. CDR3 in amino acids: CASSLDGGSGYTF. The CDR3 DNA sequence: TGTGCCAGCAGCTTAGATGGGGGATCTGGCTACACCTTC.

The sample holds many counts of this clonotype. V is TRBV19 and J is TRBJ2-7; tentative D call: TRBD1 (5 bases). This CDR3 spans 14 amino acids. Trimming pared 4 bases from V and 2 bases from J, leaving 12 bases between. CDR1 LNHDA and CDR2 SQIVND come from the germline V gene (reference sequence). CDR3 amino acids: CASSTGKGTYEQYF. As DNA, the CDR3 is TGTGCCAGTAGTACAGGGAAGGGCACCTACGAGCAGTACTTC.

This clonotype came up many times. The V call is TRBV4-1, the J call TRBJ1-6; D remains unclear. The V gene's germline CDR1 is MGHRA and CDR2 YSYEKL. The V end was cut by 0 bases, the J end by 9 bases, with 12 bases between. This CDR3 has 15 amino acids. DNA for the CDR3: TGCGCCAGCAGCCAAGAACAAAGGACGAGTTCACCCCTCCACTTT. Protein sequence: CASSQEQRTSSPLHF.

A word on this clonotype: This may come from a read error, since a much larger clone is one base off. V usage is TRBV6-4 and J usage is TRBJ2-3, with TRBD2 as a possible D gene (5 bases). From germline, CDR1 is MRHNA and CDR2 SNTAGT. Between the trimmed V and J ends, which lost 2 bases and 8 bases, there was a span of 11 bases. CDR3 size: 13 residues. CDR3 region: CASSDGEGGTQYF. The CDR3 DNA reads as TGTGCCAGCAGTGACGGGGAAGGAGGTACGCAGTATTTT.

This clonotype was detected ten times or more. The CDR3 DNA reads TGTGCCAGCAGTTCATGGGGGCAGATCAACTACGAGCAGTACTTC. It codes for CASSSWGQINYEQYF. The chain couples TRBV27 to TRBJ2-7, with D perhaps TRBD1 (6 bases). V dropped 4 bases and J dropped 3 bases, with 16 bases sitting between them. The length of the CDR3 is 15 residues. In germline, CDR1 is MNHEY, CDR2 SMNVEV (reference sequence).

The chain carries TRBV27 and TRBJ1-2; 7 nucleotides agree with TRBD1. V shed 3 bases, J shed 6 bases, and the junction held 4 bases outside the gene matches. In germline, CDR1 is MNHEY, CDR2 SMNVEV (reference sequence). CDR3 length: 13 amino acids. The CDR3 region is CASSLPGGDGYTF. CDR3 nucleotide sequence: TGTGCCAGCAGTTTGCCAGGGGGAGATGGCTACACCTTC.

This clonotype was seen ten or more times. The V and J genes are TRBV15 and TRBJ1-1; D call uncertain. This CDR3 has 13 amino acids. Deletions cut 3 bases from V and 0 bases from J, with 5 bases between. Looked up from germline, CDR1 is LNHNV and CDR2 is YYDKDF (reference sequence). The CDR3 region has the DNA TGTGCCACCAGCAGGGTATTGAACACTGAAGCTTTCTTT. It is translated as CATSRVLNTEAFF.